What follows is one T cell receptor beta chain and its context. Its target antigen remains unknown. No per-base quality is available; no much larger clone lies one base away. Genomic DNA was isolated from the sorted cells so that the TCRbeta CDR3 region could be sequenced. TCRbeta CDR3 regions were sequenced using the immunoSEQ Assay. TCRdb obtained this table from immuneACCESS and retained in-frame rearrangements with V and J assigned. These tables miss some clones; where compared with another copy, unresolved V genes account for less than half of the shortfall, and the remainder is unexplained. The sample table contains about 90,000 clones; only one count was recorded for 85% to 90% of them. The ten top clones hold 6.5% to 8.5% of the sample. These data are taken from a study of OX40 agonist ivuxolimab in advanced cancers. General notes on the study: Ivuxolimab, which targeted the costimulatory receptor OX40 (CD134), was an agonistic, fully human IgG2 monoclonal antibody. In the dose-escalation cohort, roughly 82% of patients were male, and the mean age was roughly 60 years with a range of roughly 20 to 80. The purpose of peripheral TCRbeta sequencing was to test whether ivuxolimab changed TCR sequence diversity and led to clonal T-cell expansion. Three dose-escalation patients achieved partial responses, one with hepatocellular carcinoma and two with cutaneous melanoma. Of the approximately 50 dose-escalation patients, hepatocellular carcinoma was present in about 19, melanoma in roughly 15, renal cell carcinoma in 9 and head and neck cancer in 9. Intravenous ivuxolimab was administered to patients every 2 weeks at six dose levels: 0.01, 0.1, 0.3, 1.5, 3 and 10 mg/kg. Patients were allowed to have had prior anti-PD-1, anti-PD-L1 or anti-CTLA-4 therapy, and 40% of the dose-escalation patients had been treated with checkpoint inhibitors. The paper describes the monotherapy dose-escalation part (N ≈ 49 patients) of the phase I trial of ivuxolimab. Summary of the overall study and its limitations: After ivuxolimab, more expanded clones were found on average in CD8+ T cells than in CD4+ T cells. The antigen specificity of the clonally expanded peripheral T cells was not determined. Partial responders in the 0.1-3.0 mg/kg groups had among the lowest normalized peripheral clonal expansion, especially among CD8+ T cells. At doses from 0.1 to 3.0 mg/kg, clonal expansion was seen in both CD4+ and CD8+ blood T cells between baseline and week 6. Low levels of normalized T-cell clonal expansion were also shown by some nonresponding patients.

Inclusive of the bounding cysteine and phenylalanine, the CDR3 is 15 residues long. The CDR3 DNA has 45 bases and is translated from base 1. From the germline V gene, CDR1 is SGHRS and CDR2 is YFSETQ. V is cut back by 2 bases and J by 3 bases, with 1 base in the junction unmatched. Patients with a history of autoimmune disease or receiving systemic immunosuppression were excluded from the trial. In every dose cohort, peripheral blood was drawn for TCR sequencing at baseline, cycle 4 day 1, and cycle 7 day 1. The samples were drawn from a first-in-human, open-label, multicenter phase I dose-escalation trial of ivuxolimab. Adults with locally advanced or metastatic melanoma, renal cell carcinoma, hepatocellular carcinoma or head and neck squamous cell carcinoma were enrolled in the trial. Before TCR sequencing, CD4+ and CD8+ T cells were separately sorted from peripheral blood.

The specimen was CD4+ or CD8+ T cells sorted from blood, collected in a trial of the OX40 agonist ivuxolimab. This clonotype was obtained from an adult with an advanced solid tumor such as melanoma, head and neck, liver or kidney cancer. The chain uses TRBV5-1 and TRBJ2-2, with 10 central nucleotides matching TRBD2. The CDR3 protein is CASSLAGGHTGELFF. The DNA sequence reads TGCGCCAGCAGCTTAGCGGGAGGGCACACCGGGGAGCTGTTTTTT.